This T cell receptor (beta chain) derives from a study of cytomegalovirus exposure and HLA in healthy donors. Study-wide results and limits: For most TCR beta V segments, an earlier analysis put the productive rate at about 90% or about 30% of the time.

As regards this clone: Its specificity is not known.

Germline V CDR1 and CDR2: GTSNPN, SVGIG (reference sequence). V lost 4 bases, J lost 4 bases, and 10 bases lay in between. The CDR3 is 12 residues long. The primer mix had 60 Vbeta and 13 Jbeta primers. Here immunoSEQ multiplex PCR was the method, and the copy in TCRdb shows in-frame clones only, minus some. The sample lists tens of thousands of clones, 70% to 80% seen once, with about 3.8% in the top ten. The TCR was taken from a young man in good health and CMV-seronegative. What was sequenced was PBMCs. This rearrangement joins TRBV30 to TRBJ1-1, with D tentatively TRBD1 (6 bases). The CDR3, as DNA: TGTGCCTGGAATCGGGGGGCCACTGAAGCTTTCTTT. Translating gives CAWNRGATEAFF.